Following are 25 T cell receptor beta chains from one sample sequenced in a study of radiotherapy plus CTLA-4 blockade in lung cancer. Generated by immunoSEQ multiplex PCR, the TCRdb table keeps only in-frame clones and is missing some. The table includes about 120,000 clones, 75% to 90% detected once. The sample consisted of peripheral blood, taken from a patient treated with radiotherapy plus ipilimumab. The receptor set was obtained from a human donor with non-small cell lung cancer that progressed on radiotherapy plus ipilimumab.

The chain recombines TRBV6-5 with TRBJ1-1; D is unclear. With 6 bases removed from V and 5 bases from J, the gap between germline ends came to 13 bases. CDR3 length: 13 amino acids. Germline CDR1 reads MNHEY; CDR2 reads SVGAGI. This CDR3 is CASRAGLVTEAFF. The CDR3 coding sequence is TGTGCCAGCAGGGCGGGGTTGGTGACTGAAGCTTTCTTT.

This clone was observed a single time. The V call is TRBV5-1, the J call TRBJ2-3, with a possible D match to TRBD2 (6 bases). Trimming shortened V by 3 bases and J by 5 bases, and 13 bases separated the two germline ends. Germline CDR1 reads SGHRS; CDR2 reads YFSETQ. This CDR3 region has 14 residues. CDR3 nucleotide sequence: TGCGCCAGCAGCTCAGGGCCGGGAGTAGATACGCAGTATTTT. Amino acid sequence: CASSSGPGVDTQYF.

The genes are TRBV5-6 and TRBJ1-1; possibly TRBD1 for D (5 bases). Germline-derived CDR1 and CDR2 are SGHDT and YYEEEE. The CDR3 length is 15 residues. Trimming left V 4 bases short and J 1 base short, with 14 bases between. The CDR3 DNA reads TGTGCCAGCAGCCCGGTGGGGGTAAGGAACACTGAAGCTTTCTTT. Translation gives CASSPVGVRNTEAFF.

This sequence joins TRBV5-1 and TRBJ2-1; TRBD2 matches 12 bases. The CDR3 length is 17 residues. The V and J ends lost 0 bases and 9 bases, in that order; junction bases with no gene match: 10. The germline V gene encodes CDR1 SGHRS and CDR2 YFSETQ. This CDR3 is CASSLAGASGRAAEQFF. The CDR3 DNA is TGCGCCAGCAGCTTGGCCGGAGCTAGCGGGAGGGCCGCTGAGCAGTTCTTC.

This chain links TRBV7-8 with TRBJ2-5; 10 bases fit TRBD2. V dropped 2 bases and J dropped 5; count of bases not matched to a gene: 8. This CDR3 is 16 amino acids long. Germline-derived CDR1 and CDR2 are SGHVS and FQNEAQ. This CDR3 reads CASSLLIAGGGETQYF. DNA for the CDR3: TGTGCCAGCAGCTTATTGATAGCGGGAGGTGGTGAGACCCAGTACTTC. The full variable domain, rest sourced from reference TRBV7-8 and TRBJ2-5, is GAGVSQSPRYKVAKRGQDVALRCDPISGHVSLFWYQQALGQGPEFLTYFQNEAQLDKSGLPSDRFFAERPEGSVSTLKIQRTQQEDSAVYLCASSLLIAGGGETQYFGPGTRLLVL.

The V and J genes are TRBV5-1 and TRBJ2-2; D not certain. The germline V and J ends were trimmed by 0 bases and 7 bases, with 13 bases remaining between them. Germline V CDR1 and CDR2: SGHRS, YFSETQ. The CDR3 runs to 15 residues. The CDR3 spells CASSLAGVGYGELFF. CDR3 nucleotide sequence: TGCGCCAGCAGCTTGGCTGGAGTAGGCTACGGGGAGCTGTTTTTT.

The rearrangement uses TRBV2 and TRBJ1-3, with a tentative D call TRBD1 (5 bases). This CDR3 has 15 residues. Deletions cut 6 bases from V and 0 bases from J, with 12 bases between. CDR1 is SNHLY and CDR2 is FYNNEI in the germline V gene. In nucleotides, the CDR3 is TGTGCCAGCAGGGGACCCGGCCTCTCTGGAAACACCATATATTTT. The encoded protein is CASRGPGLSGNTIYF. The whole variable domain, filled in from reference TRBV2 and TRBJ1-3, reads EPEVTQTPSHQVTQMGQEVILRCVPISNHLYFYWYRQILGQKVEFLVSFYNNEISEKSEIFDDQFSVERPDGSNFTLKIRSTKLEDSAMYFCASRGPGLSGNTIYFGEGSWLTVV.

This clone came up once. The sample carries other DNA sequences with the same CDR3. The chain carries TRBV9 and TRBJ2-1, with no clear D. CDR1 SGDLS and CDR2 YYNGEE come from the germline V gene. This CDR3 region has 15 residues. With 0 bases removed from V and 0 bases from J, the gap between germline ends came to 7 bases. DNA of the CDR3: TGTGCCAGCAGCGTAGTGGGTAGCTCCTACAATGAGCAGTTCTTC. Protein sequence: CASSVVGSSYNEQFF.

V is TRBV27 and J is TRBJ2-7, with 13 bases that match TRBD2. With 5 bases clipped from V and 6 bases from J, the junction kept 4 bases outside the gene matches. Germline V gene data show CDR1 as MNHEY and CDR2 as SMNVEV (reference sequence). This CDR3 is built from 14 residues. CDR3 protein: CASSPGLAGTEQYF. CDR3 in DNA: TGTGCCAGCAGTCCGGGACTAGCGGGAACCGAGCAGTACTTC.

Concerning this clone: The junction departs from germline at one end; a sequencing error may be responsible. Other DNA sequences from this sample encode an identical CDR3 as well. The CDR3 DNA follows: TGTGCCAGCAGCTTGGCCCCTAGCGGGAGGGCCTGGGAGACTCAGTACTTC. The encoded protein is CASSLAPSGRAWETQYF. The chain links TRBV5-6 to TRBJ2-5; 12 nucleotides match TRBD2. Germline V CDR1 and CDR2: SGHDT, YYEEEE. There are 17 residues in the CDR3.

This chain uses TRBV7-5 with TRBJ2-1; the D segment call TRBD2 is taken from the table without a DNA check. TRBV7-5 is reported as a pseudogene. The CDR3 is 16 amino acids. As DNA, the CDR3 is TGTGCCAGAAGCTTGGGCGGGAGGGCTCTAAACAATGAGCAGTTCTTC. This gives the protein CARSLGGRALNNEQFF.

V is TRBV2 and J is TRBJ2-3; 10 nucleotides match TRBD1. With V trimmed by 7 bases and J by 3 bases, 7 bases remained unmatched. From germline, CDR1 is SNHLY and CDR2 FYNNEI. CDR3 size: 15 residues. The CDR3 spells CASKGRTGGTDTQYF. In DNA, the CDR3 is TGTGCCAGCAAAGGCCGGACAGGGGGAACAGATACGCAGTATTTT.

CDR3 sequence reads: CASRATSGGGYNEQFF. CDR3 sequence (DNA): TGTGCCAGCAGGGCCACTAGCGGGGGGGGATACAATGAGCAGTTCTTC. The rearrangement uses TRBV2 and TRBJ2-1, with 13 bases matching TRBD2. Looked up from germline, CDR1 is SNHLY and CDR2 is FYNNEI. V was pared by 6 bases and J by 4 bases, with 6 bases of the junction left unmatched. CDR3 length: 16 residues.

V and J are TRBV10-3 and TRBJ1-3; 8 nucleotides align to TRBD1. This CDR3 has 14 amino acids. With V trimmed by 9 bases and J by 2 bases, 6 bases remained unmatched. CDR1 and CDR2 from the germline V gene are ENHRY and SYGVKD. This CDR3 is CAIRSDRAGNTIYF. CDR3 DNA sequence: TGTGCCATTCGTTCGGACAGGGCTGGAAACACCATATATTTT.

This chain joins TRBV6-1 and TRBJ2-7; no clear D gene. Trimming removed 4 bases from V and 1 base from J, with 14 bases in between. The CDR3 loop spans 15 amino acids. Germline V CDR1 and CDR2: MNHNS, SASEGT. The CDR3 protein is CASSVEGGISYEQYF. The CDR3 coding sequence is TGTGCCAGCAGTGTAGAAGGCGGCATTTCCTACGAGCAGTACTTC.

CDR3 nucleotide sequence: TGCAGTGCTGGGACAGGTAGTGAAGCTTTCTTT. Encoded protein: CSAGTGSEAFF. This sequence joins TRBV20-1 and TRBJ1-1; TRBD1 matches at 8 bases. The J segment lost 7 bases and the V segment lost 5 bases, leaving 3 bases of the junction unmatched. CDR3 length equals 11 residues. Looked up from germline, CDR1 is DFQATT and CDR2 is SNEGSKA (reference sequence).

V gene TRBV15 combines with J gene TRBJ1-3; D is possibly TRBD1 (5 bases). The CDR3 extends over 17 amino acids. Looked up from germline, CDR1 is LNHNV and CDR2 is YYDKDF (reference sequence). V lost 0 bases, J lost 0 bases, and 12 bases lay in between. CDR3 DNA sequence: TGTGCCACCAGCAGAGATCGGGGCGGGTACTCTGGAAACACCATATATTTT. Translated: CATSRDRGGYSGNTIYF.

V and J are TRBV6-6 and TRBJ1-6; tentative D call: TRBD1 (6 bases). The length of the CDR3 is 13 residues. Germline V gene lookup returns CDR1 MNHNY and CDR2 SVGAGI (reference sequence). V gave up 5 bases and J gave up 11 bases, with 13 bases separating them. The DNA for the CDR3 is TGTGCCAGCAGTAACAGGGAGGGGGCACCCCTCCACTTT. It encodes CASSNREGAPLHF.

The chain couples TRBV30 to TRBJ2-2; D ambiguous. CDR3 length: 13 amino acids. Trimming removed 0 bases at V and 6 bases at J, with 8 bases between. The germline gives CDR1 GTSNPN, CDR2 SVGIG (reference sequence). The CDR3 region has the DNA TGTGCCTGGAGTGTACTCGAAGCCGGGGAGCTGTTTTTT. It translates to CAWSVLEAGELFF.

V usage is TRBV11-2 and J usage is TRBJ1-2; D gene ambiguous. The V and J ends lost 1 base and 4 bases respectively, with 7 bases between them. This CDR3 region has 13 residues. Germline CDR1 and CDR2: SGHAT and FQNNGV. CDR3 bases: TGTGCCAGCAGCTTAGGGCAAACCTATGGCTACACCTTC. It encodes CASSLGQTYGYTF.

Only one count was recorded for this clone. This rearrangement joins TRBV19 to TRBJ1-1, with D unresolved. Trimming cost V 3 bases and J 4 bases, with 15 bases left between them. Germline assignment: CDR1 LNHDA and CDR2 SQIVND (reference sequence). This CDR3 contains 15 residues. The CDR3 here is CASSIEGLLGTEAFF. DNA for the CDR3: TGTGCCAGTAGTATTGAGGGTCTCCTGGGCACTGAAGCTTTCTTT.

This clone was recorded a few times. The chain uses TRBV2 and TRBJ1-5; D possibly corresponds to TRBD1 (5 bases). There are 13 residues in the CDR3. CDR1 SNHLY and CDR2 FYNNEI come from the germline V gene. Trimming left V 8 bases short and J 1 base short, with 9 bases between. CDR3 in amino acids: CASGQQSNQPQHF. The CDR3 DNA follows: TGTGCCAGCGGACAACAGAGCAATCAGCCCCAGCATTTT.

This chain connects TRBV4-1 to TRBJ2-2; possible D gene TRBD2, 5 bases. CDR3 length: 13 amino acids. The V gene's germline CDR1 is MGHRA and CDR2 YSYEKL. The V end was cut by 5 bases, the J end by 6 bases, with 10 bases between. In DNA, the CDR3 is TGCGCCAGCAGCTTCCGGGGATCCGGGGAGCTGTTTTTT. This translates into CASSFRGSGELFF.

The chain couples TRBV25-1 to TRBJ2-5; D unclear. This CDR3 is 11 amino acids long. V was trimmed by 10 bases and J by 5 bases, leaving 11 bases between them. The germline gives CDR1 MGHDK, CDR2 SYGVNS. CDR3: CATLDWETQYF. The CDR3 region has the DNA TGTGCCACCCTAGATTGGGAGACCCAGTACTTC.

The chain recombines TRBV7-2 with TRBJ2-1, with a tentative D call TRBD2 (6 bases). V gave up 5 bases and J gave up 9 bases, with 14 bases separating them. The CDR3 sequence is 13 residues long. From germline, CDR1 is SGHTA and CDR2 FQGNSA. CDR3 loop: CASSVDFGGEQFF. Here the CDR3 DNA reads TGTGCCAGCAGCGTAGACTTCGGGGGTGAGCAGTTCTTC.